A selection of T cell receptor beta chains follows, all from one sample in a study of blood T cells in healthy people across ages. TCRdb re-analysed the 5' RACE reads in MiXCR, keeping a single row per CDR3 protein. The table includes around 1,500,000 distinct CDR3 sequences, around 42% detected once. Sequenced input: blood. All receptors come from a woman in her late teens or twenties in good health. Both conserved end residues are part of each CDR3. Fields, in order: V gene, clone size, D gene, J gene, CDR3 DNA, CDR3 protein. The D gene is left open where the match is weak. Not all rows give a size; the values are once, few, many and, for expanded clones, a class.

V gene: TRBV5-1
clone size: .
D gene: TRBD1
J gene: TRBJ2-1
CDR3 DNA: TGCGCCAGCAGCTGGCCGGGACAGGCCCGTCTTGGGGAATACAATGAGCAGTTCTTC
CDR3 protein: CASSWPGQARLGEYNEQFF

V gene: TRBV3-1
clone size: many
D gene: .
J gene: TRBJ2-7
CDR3 DNA: TGTGCCAGCAGCGCTTCGCCTTACGAGCAGTACTTC
CDR3 protein: CASSASPYEQYF

V gene: TRBV7-2
clone size: .
D gene: .
J gene: TRBJ2-1
CDR3 DNA: TGTGCCAGCAGCCCTCTGCGGTTATACGAGCAGTTCTTC
CDR3 protein: CASSPLRLYEQFF

V gene: TRBV28
clone size: .
D gene: TRBD1
J gene: TRBJ2-5
CDR3 DNA: TGTGCCAGCACCCTCCGACCAGGGGGCATGGAGACCCAGTACTTC
CDR3 protein: CASTLRPGGMETQYF

V gene: TRBV5-1
clone size: .
D gene: .
J gene: TRBJ1-1
CDR3 DNA: TGCGCCAGCAGCGGATCCGACACTAACACTGAAGCTTTCTTT
CDR3 protein: CASSGSDTNTEAFF

V gene: TRBV21-1
clone size: .
D gene: .
J gene: TRBJ2-7
CDR3 DNA: TGTGCCAGCAGCACAAGCCGGGGAGCCGGAACCTACGAGCAGTACTTC
CDR3 protein: CASSTSRGAGTYEQYF

V gene: TRBV6-1
clone size: few
D gene: TRBD2
J gene: TRBJ2-3
CDR3 DNA: TGTGCCAGCAGTCCGTCTGCGGCGGGGGGTTACACAGATACGCAGTATTTT
CDR3 protein: CASSPSAAGGYTDTQYF

V gene: TRBV6-1
clone size: .
D gene: .
J gene: TRBJ2-1
CDR3 DNA: TGTGCCAGCAGTGATAGGTACAATGAGCAGTTCTTC
CDR3 protein: CASSDRYNEQFF

V gene: TRBV5-1
clone size: .
D gene: .
J gene: TRBJ2-1
CDR3 DNA: TGCGCCAGCAGCGAATACACGGACAGTGAGCAGTTCTTC
CDR3 protein: CASSEYTDSEQFF

V gene: TRBV12-3/TRBV12-4
clone size: .
D gene: .
J gene: TRBJ2-3
CDR3 DNA: TGTGCCAGCAGTTTGTGGGCAGTAAGCACAGATACGCAGTATTTT
CDR3 protein: CASSLWAVSTDTQYF

V gene: TRBV21-1
clone size: .
D gene: .
J gene: TRBJ2-7
CDR3 DNA: TGTGCCAGCACCAAGAACAGGGACGAGCAGTACTTC
CDR3 protein: CASTKNRDEQYF

V gene: TRBV6-2/TRBV6-3
clone size: .
D gene: .
J gene: TRBJ1-2
CDR3 DNA: TGTGCCAGCCTACCGGGGGCAGGGCGAAACTATGGCTACACCTTC
CDR3 protein: CASLPGAGRNYGYTF

V gene: TRBV5-1
clone size: .
D gene: .
J gene: TRBJ2-1
CDR3 DNA: TGCGCCAGCAGTAGGACCCACTTTGAGGTTGAGCAGTTCTTC
CDR3 protein: CASSRTHFEVEQFF

V gene: TRBV10-3
clone size: .
D gene: .
J gene: TRBJ2-3
CDR3 DNA: TGTGCCATCAGTAAGGGTGGTCGGGGGACACAAGATACGCAGTATTTT
CDR3 protein: CAISKGGRGTQDTQYF

V gene: TRBV12-3/TRBV12-4
clone size: many
D gene: TRBD2
J gene: TRBJ2-5
CDR3 DNA: TGTGCCAGCAGTCCCATTGGCGGGGGGCTCCAAGAGACCCAGTACTTC
CDR3 protein: CASSPIGGGLQETQYF

V gene: TRBV7-8
clone size: few
D gene: .
J gene: TRBJ1-2
CDR3 DNA: TGTGCCAGCAGCAAGGGCAGTAACTATGGCTACACCTTC
CDR3 protein: CASSKGSNYGYTF

V gene: TRBV15
clone size: .
D gene: TRBD2
J gene: TRBJ2-3
CDR3 DNA: TGTGCCACCAGCAGAGGGGGGGGAGATACGCAGTATTTT
CDR3 protein: CATSRGGGDTQYF

V gene: TRBV20-1
clone size: few
D gene: .
J gene: TRBJ2-1
CDR3 DNA: TGCAGTGCTAGTATGCCGGGGGTCAATGAGCAGTTCTTC
CDR3 protein: CSASMPGVNEQFF

V gene: TRBV12-3/TRBV12-4
clone size: .
D gene: TRBD1
J gene: TRBJ1-2
CDR3 DNA: TGTGCCAGCGTGGGACAGGGGGACGATGGCTACACCTTC
CDR3 protein: CASVGQGDDGYTF

V gene: TRBV5-1
clone size: once
D gene: TRBD1
J gene: TRBJ2-7
CDR3 DNA: TGCGCCAGCAGCTTTCAGGACAGGGGCACCTACGAGCAGTACTTC
CDR3 protein: CASSFQDRGTYEQYF

V gene: TRBV24-1
clone size: .
D gene: TRBD1
J gene: TRBJ2-3
CDR3 DNA: TGTGCCACCAGTGCGGGACAGGGCACAGATACGCAGTATTTT
CDR3 protein: CATSAGQGTDTQYF

V gene: TRBV27
clone size: .
D gene: .
J gene: TRBJ1-2
CDR3 DNA: TGTGCCAGCAGTTCCCGAATTCACAGCATTTCTAACTATGGCTACACCTTC
CDR3 protein: CASSSRIHSISNYGYTF

V gene: TRBV12-3/TRBV12-4
clone size: many
D gene: TRBD1
J gene: TRBJ2-7
CDR3 DNA: TGTGCCAGCAATATCGGACAGGGGGAATCCTACGAGCAGTACTTC
CDR3 protein: CASNIGQGESYEQYF

V gene: TRBV6-5
clone size: .
D gene: TRBD1
J gene: TRBJ2-7
CDR3 DNA: TGTGCCAGCAGACGGGACAGGGGTCGCGAGCAGTACTTC
CDR3 protein: CASRRDRGREQYF

V gene: TRBV4-1
clone size: once
D gene: .
J gene: TRBJ1-2
CDR3 DNA: TGCGCCAGCAGCCAAGCTGCAGCCTTCTATGGCTACACCTTC
CDR3 protein: CASSQAAAFYGYTF

V gene: TRBV6-2/TRBV6-3
clone size: .
D gene: TRBD2
J gene: TRBJ2-2
CDR3 DNA: TGTGCCAGCAGTTCCCTAGCGGGTTTTAACACCGGGGAGCTGTTTTTT
CDR3 protein: CASSSLAGFNTGELFF

V gene: TRBV7-8
clone size: .
D gene: .
J gene: TRBJ2-7
CDR3 DNA: TGTGCCAGCAGCCGCCAGGACGGGGGAGCGCTGTACGAGCAGTACTTC
CDR3 protein: CASSRQDGGALYEQYF

V gene: TRBV7-6
clone size: few
D gene: .
J gene: TRBJ2-3
CDR3 DNA: TGTGCCAGCAGCTTAATGGACAGCAACACAGATACGCAGTATTTT
CDR3 protein: CASSLMDSNTDTQYF

V gene: TRBV12-3/TRBV12-4
clone size: few
D gene: TRBD2
J gene: TRBJ2-1
CDR3 DNA: TGTGCCAGCAGTCGAGGTAGCGGGAGAGATGAGCAGTTCTTC
CDR3 protein: CASSRGSGRDEQFF

V gene: TRBV20-1
clone size: few
D gene: .
J gene: TRBJ2-7
CDR3 DNA: TGCAGTGCCTGCTGGCTTCTCGGTTCCTACGAGCAGTACTTC
CDR3 protein: CSACWLLGSYEQYF

V gene: TRBV4-2
clone size: .
D gene: TRBD2
J gene: TRBJ2-1
CDR3 DNA: TGTGCCAGCAGCCAATGGGGACTAGCGGGGTCTTACAATGAGCAGTTCTTC
CDR3 protein: CASSQWGLAGSYNEQFF

V gene: TRBV5-1
clone size: .
D gene: TRBD1
J gene: TRBJ1-6
CDR3 DNA: TGCGCCAGCAGCTTGGCTCAGGACAGGGGATCACCCCTCCACTTT
CDR3 protein: CASSLAQDRGSPLHF

V gene: TRBV28
clone size: .
D gene: TRBD1
J gene: TRBJ1-2
CDR3 DNA: TGTGCCAGCAGTTTCCCTCTACAGGGGGCTAACTATGGCTACACCTTC
CDR3 protein: CASSFPLQGANYGYTF

V gene: TRBV7-2
clone size: few
D gene: .
J gene: TRBJ2-1
CDR3 DNA: TGTGCCAGCAGAGGACTGGGAGGTTACAATGAGCAGTTCTTC
CDR3 protein: CASRGLGGYNEQFF

V gene: TRBV7-2
clone size: .
D gene: .
J gene: TRBJ1-4
CDR3 DNA: TGTACCAGCAGCCCGGGACTTCGAGAAAAACTGTTTTTT
CDR3 protein: CTSSPGLREKLFF

V gene: TRBV10-3
clone size: .
D gene: TRBD1
J gene: TRBJ1-1
CDR3 DNA: TGTGCCATCAGTGAGCTTAGGACAGGGGAGACTGAAGCTTTCTTT
CDR3 protein: CAISELRTGETEAFF

V gene: TRBV3-1
clone size: .
D gene: TRBD2
J gene: TRBJ2-5
CDR3 DNA: TGTGCCAGCAGCCAAGATTTGAGGGGACTAGGTTTCTCAGAGACCCAGTACTTC
CDR3 protein: CASSQDLRGLGFSETQYF

V gene: TRBV6-6
clone size: few
D gene: .
J gene: TRBJ1-2
CDR3 DNA: TGTGCCAGCAAGGACTCCGATGACTATGGCTACACCTTC
CDR3 protein: CASKDSDDYGYTF

V gene: TRBV20-1
clone size: .
D gene: .
J gene: TRBJ2-1
CDR3 DNA: TGCAGTGCTAGGGTAGTGGCAGGGAATTACGAGCAGTTCTTC
CDR3 protein: CSARVVAGNYEQFF

V gene: TRBV7-9
clone size: .
D gene: TRBD2
J gene: TRBJ2-2
CDR3 DNA: TGTGCCAGCAGCTACGCCGGGGCGGGAGGCACCGGGGAGCTGTTTTTT
CDR3 protein: CASSYAGAGGTGELFF

V gene: TRBV20-1
clone size: .
D gene: .
J gene: TRBJ2-5
CDR3 DNA: TGCAGTGCTACTAGTATTTTGAACCAAGAGACCCAGTACTTC
CDR3 protein: CSATSILNQETQYF